This TCR beta chain came from a study of immune characterization of retroperitoneal liposarcoma. CDR1 is MNHNS, CDR2 SASEGT, per germline. This CDR3 has 13 residues. Trimming removed 6 bases at V and 0 bases at J, with 7 bases between. This clonotype was recorded a few times. Via MiXCR, TCRdb re-called the PCR reads, giving one row per CDR3 protein. The table shows 10,000 or so distinct CDR3 sequences, with approximately 30% occurring only once. This clonotype originated in a male donor with retroperitoneal liposarcoma. The V and J genes are TRBV6-1 and TRBJ2-3; a possible D gene is TRBD2 (6 bases). The sequencing sample was made of tumor tissue. CDR3 sequence reads: CASRSGSTDTQYF. Written as DNA, the CDR3 is TGTGCCAGCAGGAGCGGGAGCACAGATACGCAGTATTTT.